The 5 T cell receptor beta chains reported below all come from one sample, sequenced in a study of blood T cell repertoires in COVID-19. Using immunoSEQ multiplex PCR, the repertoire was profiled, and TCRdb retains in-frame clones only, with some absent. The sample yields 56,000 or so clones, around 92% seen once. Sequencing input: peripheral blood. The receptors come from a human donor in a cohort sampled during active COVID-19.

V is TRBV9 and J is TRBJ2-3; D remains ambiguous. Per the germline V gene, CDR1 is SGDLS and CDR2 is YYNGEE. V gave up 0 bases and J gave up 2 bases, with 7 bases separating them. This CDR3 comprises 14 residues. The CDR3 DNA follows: TGTGCCAGCAGCGTAGATGGCCTCACAGATACGCAGTATTTT. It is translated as CASSVDGLTDTQYF.

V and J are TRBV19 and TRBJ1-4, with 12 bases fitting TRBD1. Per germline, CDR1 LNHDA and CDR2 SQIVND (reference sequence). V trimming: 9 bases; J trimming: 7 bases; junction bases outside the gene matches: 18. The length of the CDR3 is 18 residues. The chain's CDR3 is CASSRDRGRLLEGEKLFF. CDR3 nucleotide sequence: TGTGCCAGCAGCCGGGACAGGGGGCGTCTGTTAGAGGGTGAAAAACTGTTTTTT.

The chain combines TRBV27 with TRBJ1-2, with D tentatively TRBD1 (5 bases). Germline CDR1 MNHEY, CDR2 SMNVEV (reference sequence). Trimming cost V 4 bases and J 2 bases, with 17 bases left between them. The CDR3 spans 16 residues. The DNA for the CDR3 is TGTGCCAGCAGTTCCCTCGGTTCAGGGAGGAACTATGGCTACACCTTC. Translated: CASSSLGSGRNYGYTF.

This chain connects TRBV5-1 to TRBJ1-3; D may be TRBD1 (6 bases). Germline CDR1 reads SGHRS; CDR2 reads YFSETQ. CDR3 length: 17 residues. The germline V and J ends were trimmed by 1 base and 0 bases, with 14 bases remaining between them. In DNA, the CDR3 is TGCGCCAGCAGCTTGACAGGGCTCGGGCTCTCTGGAAACACCATATATTTT. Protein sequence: CASSLTGLGLSGNTIYF.

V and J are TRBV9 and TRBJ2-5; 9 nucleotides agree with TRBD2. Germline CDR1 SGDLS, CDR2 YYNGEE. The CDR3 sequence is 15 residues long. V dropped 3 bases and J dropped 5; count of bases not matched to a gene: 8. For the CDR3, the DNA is TGTGCCAGCAGCGACCGCGGACTAGCGAGGGAGACCCAGTACTTC. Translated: CASSDRGLARETQYF.